The 6 T cell receptor beta chains below all came from one sample that was sequenced in a study of CD8 T cells in Susac syndrome. When the RNA was reverse transcribed, random hexamers were used with an input of roughly 0.5 to 1 ug. TCRdb passed the immunoSEQ multiplex PCR reads through MiXCR, listing each CDR3 protein once. The sample holds under 150,000 distinct CDR3 sequences, 94% seen once. Input material: CD8+ T cells from PBMCs. These receptors were collected from a human donor in good health.

This sequence joins TRBV29-1 and TRBJ1-2; maybe TRBD1 (5 bases). This CDR3 spans 14 amino acids. Germline-derived CDR1 and CDR2 are SQVTM and ANQGSEA. Trimming cost V 5 bases and J 2 bases, with 15 bases left between them. CDR3 region: CSVPRDRENYGYTF. In nucleotides, the CDR3 is TGCAGCGTTCCTCGGGACCGTGAGAACTATGGCTACACCTTC.

In DNA form, the CDR3 reads TGTGCCAGCAGTGAAGGGACAGGGGAAGGCGAGCAGTACTTC. Its protein is CASSEGTGEGEQYF. The V and J genes are TRBV2 and TRBJ2-7; TRBD1 agrees at 9 bases. Germline values: CDR1 SNHLY, CDR2 FYNNEI. This CDR3 comprises 14 residues. The V segment lost 1 base and the J segment 6 bases; nucleotides outside the gene matches: 4.

The chain uses TRBV20-1 and TRBJ2-7; D unclear. V lost 0 bases and J lost 6, with 12 bases in between. The CDR3 sequence is 13 residues long. Germline V gene lookup returns CDR1 DFQATT and CDR2 SNEGSKA (reference sequence). The CDR3 region is CSAREPTPGEQYF. The DNA for the CDR3 is TGCAGTGCTAGAGAACCCACTCCCGGCGAGCAGTACTTC.

V gene TRBV24-1 combines with J gene TRBJ2-1; tentatively, D is TRBD1 (6 bases). Trimming cost V 2 bases and J 4 bases, with 8 bases left between them. The V gene's germline CDR1 is KGHDR and CDR2 SFDVKD. The CDR3 has 14 residues. The CDR3 DNA sequence: TGTGCCACCAGTGATTGGGACACTTACAATGAGCAGTTCTTC. This codes for CATSDWDTYNEQFF.

The chain uses TRBV27 and TRBJ1-1; no reliable D call. V lost 3 bases and J lost 0, with 5 bases in between. Germline V CDR1 and CDR2: MNHEY, SMNVEV (reference sequence). This CDR3 has 13 residues. This CDR3 reads CASSFSVNTEAFF. The CDR3 DNA follows: TGTGCCAGCAGTTTTTCCGTGAACACTGAAGCTTTCTTT.

The chain uses TRBV14 and TRBJ2-7; D might be TRBD1 or TRBD2, each matching 5 bases. The CDR3 runs to 15 residues. Germline V gives CDR1 SGHDN, CDR2 FVKESK. The V and J ends lost 1 base and 3 bases respectively, with 13 bases between them. For the CDR3, the DNA is TGTGCCAGCAGCCAAGGAGTGGGGGTCCTCTACGAGCAGTACTTC. Translated: CASSQGVGVLYEQYF.